These 5 T cell receptor beta chains were all obtained from the same sample, sequenced in a study of beta chain features in type 1 diabetes. Expressed TCRB transcripts were sequenced after all isolated RNA was converted to cDNA. The data were produced by immunoSEQ multiplex PCR, yet TCRdb's version contains in-frame clones alone and is incomplete. This sample has tens of thousands of clones, with 25% to 35% found just once. Sequencing input: stem cell memory CD4+ T cells from blood. The receptor set was obtained from a woman aged 18-30 years in good health.

The chain joins TRBV11-2 to TRBJ2-3; TRBD2 is a possible D gene (7 bases). Trimming removed 5 bases from V and 0 bases from J, with 18 bases in between. The CDR3 has 17 residues. The germline gives CDR1 SGHAT, CDR2 FQNNGV. CDR3 in amino acids: CASSPRRGGGSTDTQYF. DNA of the CDR3: TGTGCCAGCAGCCCCCGACGGGGCGGGGGCAGCACAGATACGCAGTATTTT.

The chain is built from TRBV6-1 and TRBJ1-2, with D perhaps matching TRBD1 (6 bases). This CDR3 has 15 amino acids. V lost 3 bases to trimming and J lost 5 bases, with 16 bases between them. The germline V gene has CDR1 MNHNS and CDR2 SASEGT. The CDR3 reads CASSEQRQVYYGYTF. DNA of the CDR3: TGTGCCAGCAGTGAGCAGAGACAGGTTTATTATGGCTACACCTTC.

This rearrangement joins TRBV6-6 to TRBJ2-7; 9 bases agree with TRBD1. The CDR3 is 13 amino acids. Germline values: CDR1 MNHNY, CDR2 SVGAGI (reference sequence). J gave up 3 bases and V 10 bases, and 7 bases lay outside the gene matches. The CDR3 region is CATGSGQGYEQYF. As DNA, the CDR3 is TGTGCCACGGGTTCGGGACAGGGCTACGAGCAGTACTTC.

This clone appeared a few times. The chain joins TRBV2 to TRBJ1-6, with D perhaps matching TRBD1 (6 bases). This CDR3 region has 13 residues. Germline CDR1 and CDR2: SNHLY and FYNNEI. V was clipped by 9 bases and J by 6 bases, with 12 bases between them. The CDR3: CASGAGVNSPLHF. CDR3 in DNA: TGTGCCAGTGGGGCAGGGGTTAATTCACCCCTCCACTTT.

The V and J genes are TRBV7-3 and TRBJ1-2; D is possibly TRBD1 (5 bases). Per the germline V gene, CDR1 is SGHTA and CDR2 is FQGTGA. Trimming left V 5 bases short and J 6 bases short, with 16 bases between. CDR3 length: 14 residues. The CDR3 DNA is TGTGCCAGCAGCCCGGGGGGTAGGCAGGATGGCTACACCTTC. Translation gives CASSPGGRQDGYTF.